These 29 T cell receptor beta chains came from one sample sequenced in a study of blood T cell repertoires in COVID-19. Sequencing used immunoSEQ multiplex PCR; TCRdb keeps in-frame clones, though not all of them. The sample records fewer than 300,000 clones, approximately 91% being singletons. The specimen was peripheral blood. The receptors were gathered from a woman aged 25-40 years with COVID-19, enrolled during active disease.

The sample holds one count of this clone. This chain uses TRBV7-3 with TRBJ2-1, with TRBD2 matching over 7 bases. Trimming at V came to 0 bases and at J to 3 bases, leaving 11 bases not matched to a gene. The CDR3 length is 18 residues. Germline CDR1 SGHTA, CDR2 FQGTGA. The DNA for the CDR3 is TGTGCCAGCAGCTTAACGGGGGGACTAACCCCATACTACAATGAGCAGTTCTTC. It encodes CASSLTGGLTPYYNEQFF.

This rearrangement joins TRBV6-5 to TRBJ1-1; the match to TRBD1 covers 10 bases. J lost 6 bases, V lost 6 bases, and 7 bases had no gene match. Germline V gene sequence: CDR1 MNHEY, CDR2 SVGAGI. CDR3 length: 14 residues. CDR3 nucleotide sequence: TGTGCCAGCAGCGACAGGGGGCTGCGGTCTGAAGCTTTCTTT. This sequence encodes CASSDRGLRSEAFF.

CDR3 amino acids: CASSLGTGNIQYF. CDR3 nucleotides: TGTGCCAGCAGCTTAGGGACAGGGAACATTCAGTACTTC. The chain employs TRBV7-9 and TRBJ2-4, with TRBD1 matching 8 bases. V shed 1 base and J 7 bases; nucleotides not matched to a gene: 0. CDR1 and CDR2 (germline): SEHNR, FQNEAQ (reference sequence). CDR3 length: 13 amino acids.

The rearrangement joins TRBV10-3 to TRBJ2-1; 9 bases are shared with TRBD2. This CDR3 comprises 16 residues. The V gene's germline CDR1 is ENHRY and CDR2 SYGVKD. J was trimmed by 8 bases and V by 3 bases; bases with no gene match: 11. CDR3 amino acids: CAISEGGAGGVDEQFF. The CDR3 DNA reads as TGTGCCATCAGTGAAGGAGGGGCGGGAGGGGTCGATGAGCAGTTCTTC.

The chain combines TRBV4-1 with TRBJ1-2, with 8 positions matching TRBD1. The CDR3 has 13 residues. In germline, CDR1 is MGHRA, CDR2 YSYEKL. V lost 5 bases, J lost 4 bases, and 3 bases stayed unmatched. The CDR3 reads CASSETGGYGYTF. In nucleotides, the CDR3 is TGCGCCAGCAGCGAAACAGGGGGCTATGGCTACACCTTC.

The chain couples TRBV19 to TRBJ2-1; D call uncertain. V was pared by 1 base and J by 6 bases, with 10 bases between. The CDR3 has 14 amino acids. Germline CDR1 LNHDA, CDR2 SQIVND (reference sequence). The CDR3 nucleotides read TGTGCCAGTAGTATAGCCCTAGAAGCCAATGAGCAGTTCTTC. Translation gives CASSIALEANEQFF.

The chain carries TRBV6-5 and TRBJ1-4; 8 nucleotides match TRBD1. The CDR3 is made up of 13 amino acids. J was trimmed by 6 bases and V by 8 bases; bases with no gene match: 5. CDR1 is MNHEY, CDR2 SVGAGI, per germline. The CDR3 loop is CASGDRGYEKLFF. The CDR3 bases are TGTGCCAGCGGAGACAGGGGTTATGAAAAACTGTTTTTT.

The gene calls are TRBV12-3 or TRBV12-4 and TRBJ1-2; TRBD1 is a possible D gene (5 bases). Trimming stripped 7 bases from V and 1 base from J, with 10 bases between. There are 13 residues in the CDR3. As DNA, the CDR3 is TGTGCCAGCAAACCGACAGATAACTATGGCTACACCTTC. Protein sequence: CASKPTDNYGYTF.

In this sample, this clone turned up a few times. The J gene is TRBJ1-2, the V gene TRBV7-8; the D is unclear. This CDR3 has 15 residues. The germline V and J ends were trimmed by 0 bases and 5 bases, with 13 bases remaining between them. Germline lookup yields CDR1 SGHVS and CDR2 FQNEAQ. The CDR3 loop reads CASSLARSLQYGYTF. CDR3 coding DNA: TGTGCCAGCAGCTTAGCGAGGTCTCTTCAATATGGCTACACCTTC.

This clone has just a few counts. The chain couples TRBV23-1 to TRBJ2-1, with 9 bases identical to TRBD1. TRBV23-1 is given ORF status, its function remaining uncertain. After removal of 8 bases from V and 6 bases from J, the junction contained 8 bases not matched to a gene. The CDR3 has 14 amino acids. CDR3 in DNA: TGCGCCAGCGCCTCGGGACAGGGCTTCAATGAGCAGTTCTTC. Residues: CASASGQGFNEQFF.

This clone is a singleton in its sample. The gene calls are TRBV30 and TRBJ1-2; possible D gene TRBD1, 5 bases. The length of the CDR3 is 14 residues. The germline V and J ends were trimmed by 0 bases and 7 bases, with 15 bases remaining between them. Germline CDR1 reads GTSNPN; CDR2 reads SVGIG (reference sequence). The chain's CDR3 is CAWSVSRVVGGYTF. For the CDR3, the DNA is TGTGCCTGGAGTGTATCCAGGGTAGTGGGTGGCTACACCTTC.

The chain links TRBV18 to TRBJ2-4; tentative D call: TRBD1 (5 bases). Germline V gene lookup returns CDR1 KGHSH and CDR2 LQKENI. The CDR3 runs 17 residues. V was shortened by 0 bases and J by 0 bases, with 12 bases between the two germline ends. The CDR3: CASSPPVGEVAKNIQYF. The CDR3 DNA is TGTGCCAGCTCACCACCTGTAGGGGAAGTAGCCAAAAACATTCAGTACTTC.

The gene calls are TRBV5-6 and TRBJ2-7, with 11 bases aligning to TRBD2. Per germline, CDR1 SGHDT and CDR2 YYEEEE. The V and J ends lost 0 bases and 6 bases, in that order; junction bases with no gene match: 5. This CDR3 contains 15 residues. The CDR3 region has the DNA TGTGCCAGCAGCTTGGCTCTAGCGGGAGGTTTCGAGCAGTACTTC. This gives the protein CASSLALAGGFEQYF.

CDR3 sequence (DNA): TGCGCCAGCAGGGCCGGGACTAGCGGGGCCTACCAAGAGACCCAGTACTTC. It encodes CASRAGTSGAYQETQYF. This chain links TRBV5-1 with TRBJ2-5, with 13 bases aligning to TRBD2. Germline CDR1 reads SGHRS; CDR2 reads YFSETQ. This CDR3 is built from 17 residues. V lost 5 bases to trimming and J lost 0 bases; unmatched junction nucleotides: 7.

The chain is built from TRBV19 and TRBJ1-2; 7 nucleotides line up with TRBD1. The germline gives CDR1 LNHDA, CDR2 SQIVND (reference sequence). V trimming: 6 bases; J trimming: 8 bases; junction bases outside the gene matches: 12. The CDR3 is 14 residues long. The CDR3 region is CASSVNTGTVGYTF. For the CDR3, the DNA is TGTGCCAGTAGCGTGAATACCGGGACAGTCGGCTACACCTTC.

CDR3 sequence reads: CASSPTGLDEKLFF. For the CDR3, the DNA is TGTGCCAGCAGTCCGACAGGTTTAGACGAAAAACTGTTTTTT. The J gene is TRBJ1-4, the V gene TRBV28, with D perhaps TRBD1 (6 bases). Trimming pared 5 bases from V and 8 bases from J, leaving 15 bases between. The length of the CDR3 is 14 residues. CDR1 is MDHEN and CDR2 is SYDVKM in the germline V gene.

The chain has TRBV27 and TRBJ1-1; weak D call: TRBD1 (5 bases). There are 13 residues in the CDR3. Germline lookup yields CDR1 MNHEY and CDR2 SMNVEV (reference sequence). V lost 3 bases to trimming and J lost 7 bases, with 12 bases between them. CDR3 sequence reads: CASSLSRVSEAFF. As DNA, the CDR3 is TGTGCCAGCAGTTTGTCCAGGGTAAGTGAAGCTTTCTTT.

The DNA of the CDR3 is TGTGCCAGCGGCGGAACAGGGTGGCGGCTAGAAAAACTGTTTTTT. This encodes CASGGTGWRLEKLFF. The chain employs TRBV3-1 (or the pseudogene TRBV3-2) and TRBJ1-4; TRBD1 might be the D (6 bases). The germline CDR1 and CDR2 sequences are LGHDT and YNNKEL (reference sequence). The length of the CDR3 is 15 residues. Trimming removed 8 bases at V and 8 bases at J, with 21 bases between.

The chain couples TRBV30 to TRBJ1-1; D gene uncertain. Germline loops: CDR1 GTSNPN, CDR2 SVGIG (reference sequence). The CDR3 spans 13 residues. Between the trimmed V and J ends, which lost 0 bases and 3 bases, there was a span of 8 bases. The CDR3 DNA reads as TGTGCCTGGAGTGTCAGGCAGTACACTGAAGCTTTCTTT. It is translated as CAWSVRQYTEAFF.

The chain employs TRBV5-1 and TRBJ2-4, with 8 nucleotides matching TRBD1. Germline V lookup: CDR1 SGHRS, CDR2 YFSETQ. Trimming cost V 0 bases and J 8 bases; bases outside gene matches: 7. CDR3 size: 15 residues. The CDR3 sequence: CASSLASNRGDIQYF. DNA of the CDR3: TGCGCCAGCAGCTTGGCTTCTAACAGGGGGGACATTCAGTACTTC. Combining the CDR3 with reference TRBV5-1 and TRBJ2-4 gives the whole variable domain KAGVTQTPRYLIKTRGQQVTLSCSPISGHRSVSWYQQTPGQGLQFLFEYFSETQRNKGNFPGRFSGRQFSNSRSEMNVSTLELGDSALYLCASSLASNRGDIQYFGAGTRLSVL.

In DNA, the CDR3 is TGTGCCAGCAGTGACAGGGGTAGCAATCAGCCCCAGCATTTT. Its translation is CASSDRGSNQPQHF. The V call is TRBV6-6, the J call TRBJ1-5; 8 bases are a match to TRBD1. With V trimmed by 5 bases and J by 0 bases, 0 bases remained unmatched. CDR1 and CDR2 (germline): MNHNY, SVGAGI (reference sequence). CDR3 length equals 14 residues.

The chain carries TRBV10-2 and TRBJ1-1; no clear D. This CDR3 comprises 14 residues. The V gene's germline CDR1 is WSHSY and CDR2 SAAADI. Trimming removed 6 bases at V and 0 bases at J, with 11 bases between. The CDR3 nucleotides are TGCGCCAGCAGACAGTCTCTTCTGAACACTGAAGCTTTCTTT. It is translated as CASRQSLLNTEAFF.

V gene TRBV5-6 combines with J gene TRBJ2-5; maybe TRBD1 (5 bases). CDR3 length: 15 residues. Germline CDR1 is SGHDT and CDR2 is YYEEEE. V lost 0 bases to trimming and J lost 4 bases, with 13 bases between them. DNA for the CDR3: TGTGCCAGCAGCTTGGGGGGCGGCCAAGGAGAGACCCAGTACTTC. Translation gives CASSLGGGQGETQYF. The full variable domain, its missing parts supplied by reference TRBV5-6 and TRBJ2-5, is DAGVTQSPTHLIKTRGQQVTLRCSPKSGHDTVSWYQQALGQGPQFIFQYYEEEERQRGNFPDRFSGHQFPNYSSELNVNALLLGDSALYLCASSLGGGQGETQYFGPGTRLLVL.

The chain is built from TRBV19 and TRBJ1-1; D not certain. The CDR3 sequence is 13 residues long. Per the germline V gene, CDR1 is LNHDA and CDR2 is SQIVND (reference sequence). Trimming shortened V by 3 bases and J by 0 bases, and 5 bases separated the two germline ends. The DNA for the CDR3 is TGTGCCAGTAGTATGTTAGTGAACACTGAAGCTTTCTTT. This gives the protein CASSMLVNTEAFF.

V gene TRBV6-6 combines with J gene TRBJ2-2, with 7 nucleotides matching TRBD1. The trim removed 8 bases at V and 0 bases at J, leaving 6 bases unmatched. Germline CDR1 reads MNHNY; CDR2 reads SVGAGI (reference sequence). The CDR3 spans 15 residues. CDR3 region: CASGRQGTNTGELFF. The DNA of the CDR3 is TGTGCCAGCGGGAGACAGGGCACGAACACCGGGGAGCTGTTTTTT.

The chain recombines TRBV29-1 with TRBJ2-2, with D uncertain. With 2 bases removed from V and 6 bases from J, the gap between germline ends came to 13 bases. CDR3 length: 14 amino acids. Germline lookup yields CDR1 SQVTM and CDR2 ANQGSEA. The chain's CDR3 is CSVEMQSSSGELFF. The CDR3 DNA reads TGCAGCGTTGAAATGCAGTCGTCATCCGGGGAGCTGTTTTTT.

The chain employs TRBV5-4 and TRBJ2-5; 7 bases fit TRBD2. The CDR3 is made up of 14 amino acids. V was pared by 4 bases and J by 0 bases, with 3 bases of the junction left unmatched. CDR1 and CDR2 (germline): SGHNT, YYREEE (reference sequence). CDR3 coding DNA: TGTGCCAGCAGCCGCGGACTAGACCAAGAGACCCAGTACTTC. Protein product: CASSRGLDQETQYF.

The rearrangement uses TRBV5-1 and TRBJ2-2; a possible D gene is TRBD1 (6 bases). Germline loops: CDR1 SGHRS, CDR2 YFSETQ. Trimming left V 4 bases short and J 0 bases short, with 16 bases between. This CDR3 comprises 17 residues. Here the CDR3 reads CASSQEPGHPNTGELFF. The DNA for the CDR3 is TGCGCCAGCAGCCAGGAGCCGGGACACCCGAACACCGGGGAGCTGTTTTTT.

CDR3 DNA: TGCAGCGCTGGACAGGGACTTTCTAATGAGCAGTTCTTC. Encoded protein: CSAGQGLSNEQFF. The J gene is TRBJ2-1, the V gene TRBV29-1; 8 positions match TRBD1. Germline lookup yields CDR1 SQVTM and CDR2 ANQGSEA. The length of the CDR3 is 13 residues. V lost 7 bases to trimming and J lost 7 bases; unmatched junction nucleotides: 9.